These 23 T cell receptor beta chains came from one sample sequenced in a study of blood T cells in healthy people across ages. PCR was performed a second time for roughly 7 to 12 cycles using a sample-barcoded 5' primer and a J-beta primer mix. From the 5' RACE reads, TCRdb called clonotypes with MiXCR, one entry per CDR3 protein. The sample carries around 990,000 distinct CDR3 sequences, under 30% recorded once. The same data also contributed to another study, on T cells of mothers and their children.

Input material: blood. All receptors come from a girl aged 2-10 years in good health.

This clonotype was detected a few times. The CDR3 region is CSVRERGSSYNSPLHF. The CDR3 nucleotides are TGCAGCGTCAGGGAAAGGGGAAGCTCCTATAATTCACCCCTCCACTTT. The chain joins TRBV29-1 to TRBJ1-6; D perhaps matches TRBD1 (5 bases). The CDR3 is made up of 16 amino acids. Trimming stripped 6 bases from V and 0 bases from J, with 15 bases between. Germline V CDR1 and CDR2: SQVTM, ANQGSEA.

This clonotype showed up just a few times. CDR3 in amino acids: CSVEKQGAREQYF. In DNA, the CDR3 is TGCAGCGTTGAAAAACAAGGGGCGAGGGAGCAGTACTTC. The V gene is TRBV29-1, the J gene TRBJ2-7; D perhaps matches TRBD1 (5 bases). V lost 2 bases and J lost 7, with 15 bases in between. The germline CDR1 and CDR2 sequences are SQVTM and ANQGSEA. The CDR3 is 13 residues long.

This clonotype was counted a few times. The chain links TRBV11-2 to TRBJ2-5, with D possibly TRBD2 on 7 matching bases. Trimming took off 2 bases at V and 1 base at J, with 14 bases between the two ends. CDR3 length: 16 residues. Germline V CDR1 and CDR2: SGHAT, FQNNGV. CDR3 DNA sequence: TGTGCCAGCAGCTTAATCAGGGGAGGGCCCCAAGAGACCCAGTACTTC. Translated, it gives CASSLIRGGPQETQYF.

This clonotype was seen more than once but under ten times. The chain has TRBV15 and TRBJ2-4, with D possibly being TRBD1 (6 bases). The CDR3 length is 14 residues. Deletions cut 1 base from V and 4 bases from J, with 8 bases between. CDR1 LNHNV and CDR2 YYDKDF come from the germline V gene (reference sequence). The CDR3 loop reads CATSRGQEKNIQYF. CDR3 sequence (DNA): TGTGCCACCAGCAGAGGACAGGAAAAAAACATTCAGTACTTC.

This clonotype was seen a few times. This rearrangement joins TRBV28 to TRBJ2-5; TRBD1 agrees at 8 bases. V lost 3 bases, J lost 6 bases, and 9 bases stayed unmatched. The CDR3 sequence is 15 residues long. Germline V CDR1 and CDR2: MDHEN, SYDVKM. CDR3 protein: CASSLSGTGGKTQYF. The CDR3 coding sequence is TGTGCCAGCAGTTTGTCCGGGACAGGTGGAAAGACCCAGTACTTC.

In its sample, this clonotype was seen once. This sequence joins TRBV29-1 and TRBJ1-4, with D perhaps matching TRBD1 (5 bases). The CDR3 is 11 residues long. Germline V lookup: CDR1 SQVTM, CDR2 ANQGSEA. Trimming removed 7 bases at V and 12 bases at J, with 15 bases between. CDR3 residues: CSGGRSGELFF. Here the CDR3 DNA reads TGCAGCGGGGGCCGTTCGGGGGAACTGTTTTTT. The whole variable domain, remainder taken from reference TRBV29-1 and TRBJ1-4, is SAVISQKPSRDICQRGTSLTIQCQVDSQVTMMFWYRQQPGQSLTLIATANQGSEATYESGFVIDKFPISRPNLTFSTLTVSNMSPEDSSIYLCSGGRSGELFFGSGTQLSVL.

This clonotype was seen only a few times. A junction boundary mismatches the germline segment, possibly from a read error. The V gene is TRBV3-1, the J gene TRBJ2-5, with TRBD2 as a possible D gene (5 bases). Germline CDR1 LGHDT, CDR2 YNNKEL (reference sequence). CDR3 length equals 15 residues. In nucleotides, the CDR3 is TGTGCCAGCACCCAACGGGGTCGTGATCAAGAGACCCAGTACTTC. Its translation: CASTQRGRDQETQYF.

The chain is built from TRBV12-3 or TRBV12-4 and TRBJ2-5; 14 bases align to TRBD2. The assigned J gene may be wrong: the sequence end matches TRBJ2-1 better. The CDR3 spans 15 residues. CDR3 residues: CASSLGTSGSYEQFF. Here the CDR3 DNA reads TGTGCCAGCAGCCTCGGGACTAGCGGGAGTTATGAGCAGTTCTTC.

This rearrangement joins TRBV28 to TRBJ2-3; TRBD2 agrees at 9 bases. V trimming: 8 bases; J trimming: 6 bases; junction bases outside the gene matches: 9. The CDR3 is 14 residues long. Germline V lookup: CDR1 MDHEN, CDR2 SYDVKM. The CDR3, as DNA: TGTGCCAGCGTGGCTAGCGGGAAAGGGGATACGCAGTATTTT. This encodes CASVASGKGDTQYF.

A few counts support this clonotype. This chain uses TRBV4-3 with TRBJ2-5; D is unclear. This CDR3 has 15 residues. The germline CDR1 and CDR2 sequences are LGHNA and YSLEER. V lost 0 bases to trimming and J lost 5 bases, with 13 bases between them. DNA for the CDR3: TGCGCCAGCAGCCAAGATAGGGCCCTTTCCGAGACCCAGTACTTC. It translates to CASSQDRALSETQYF.

J is TRBJ2-1 and V is TRBV7-8; D remains unclear. The CDR3 extends over 17 amino acids. Germline values: CDR1 SGHVS, CDR2 FQNEAQ. The V gene lost 0 bases and the J gene lost 7 bases, with 19 bases spanning the gap. This CDR3 reads CASSLALVLRSSNEQFF. The DNA of the CDR3 is TGTGCCAGCAGCTTAGCACTCGTCCTCCGATCGAGTAATGAGCAGTTCTTC. Drawing the rest from reference TRBV7-8 and TRBJ2-1, the complete variable domain is GAGVSQSPRYKVAKRGQDVALRCDPISGHVSLFWYQQALGQGPEFLTYFQNEAQLDKSGLPSDRFFAERPEGSVSTLKIQRTQQEDSAVYLCASSLALVLRSSNEQFFGPGTRLTVL.

V and J are TRBV21-1 and TRBJ2-2. TRBV21-1 corresponds to a pseudogene. This CDR3 spans 15 amino acids. CDR3 sequence: CASSKEDGSTGELFF. The DNA of the CDR3 is TGTGCCAGCAGCAAAGAGGACGGTAGCACCGGGGAGCTGTTTTTT.

V is TRBV9 and J is TRBJ1-1, with D uncertain. The V gene lost 5 bases and the J gene lost 1 base, with 12 bases spanning the gap. Looked up from germline, CDR1 is SGDLS and CDR2 is YYNGEE. The length of the CDR3 is 14 residues. The CDR3 reads CASRAPWGNTEAFF. CDR3 DNA: TGTGCCAGCAGGGCCCCCTGGGGGAACACTGAAGCTTTCTTT.

The table lists this clonotype with many counts. The rearrangement links TRBV7-2 to TRBJ2-5, with D hard to call. This CDR3 contains 12 residues. The V gene lost 5 bases and the J gene lost 2 bases, with 6 bases spanning the gap. From germline, CDR1 is SGHTA and CDR2 FQGNSA. The DNA for the CDR3 is TGTGCCAGCAGCGCCCTTCAAGAGACCCAGTACTTC. Encoded protein: CASSALQETQYF.

This sequence joins TRBV7-2 and TRBJ2-3; no reliable D call. V lost 6 bases and J lost 5, with 12 bases in between. This CDR3 spans 13 amino acids. Germline loops: CDR1 SGHTA, CDR2 FQGNSA. CDR3 in amino acids: CASSPRPLDTQYF. The CDR3 nucleotides read TGTGCCAGCAGTCCCCGTCCGTTAGATACGCAGTATTTT.

The chain combines TRBV29-1 with TRBJ2-7, with D possibly matching TRBD2 (6 bases). This CDR3 region has 13 residues. Germline lookup yields CDR1 SQVTM and CDR2 ANQGSEA. The V gene lost 2 bases and the J gene lost 2 bases, with 10 bases spanning the gap. The CDR3 DNA reads as TGCAGCGTTGAATGGACGGGAGCCTACGAGCAGTACTTC. Protein: CSVEWTGAYEQYF.

A word on this clonotype: Its ends do not fully match the called genes, so a read error is possible. The chain uses TRBV28 and TRBJ2-7, with TRBD2 as a possible D gene (6 bases). The CDR3 runs 13 residues. The germline V gene has CDR1 MDHEN and CDR2 SYDVKM. The CDR3 coding sequence is TGTGCCAGCAGTTTATACGGGAGCCACGAGCAGTATTTC. This sequence encodes CASSLYGSHEQYF.

Note on this clonotype: This sequence may be a read error, since a much larger clone differs from it by one base. The chain employs TRBV2 and TRBJ2-7; TRBD1 matches at 9 bases. Trimming removed 4 bases from V and 3 bases from J; junction bases left unmatched: 1. The CDR3 spans 13 residues. Germline V CDR1 and CDR2: SNHLY, FYNNEI. The CDR3 spells CASSGQGGYEQYF. CDR3 sequence (DNA): TGTGCCAGCAGTGGACAGGGGGGCTACGAGCAGTACTTC.

This clonotype occurred a few times. This chain links TRBV9 with TRBJ2-7; TRBD1 matches at 7 bases. V gave up 0 bases and J gave up 3 bases; unmatched junction bases: 6. CDR1 and CDR2 from the germline V gene are SGDLS and YYNGEE. This CDR3 contains 15 residues. CDR3 protein: CASSVVGTANYEQYF. The CDR3 coding sequence is TGTGCCAGCAGCGTAGTTGGGACAGCGAACTACGAGCAGTACTTC.

At least ten counts were recorded for this clonotype. The genes are TRBV20-1 and TRBJ2-3; D may correspond to TRBD1 or TRBD2 (5 bases each). Trimming shortened V by 3 bases and J by 2 bases, and 18 bases separated the two germline ends. Germline lookup yields CDR1 DFQATT and CDR2 SNEGSKA (reference sequence). The CDR3 runs 16 residues. CDR3 DNA: TGCAGTGCTAGGCTTCGAGGGGCCTCTATCACAGATACGCAGTATTTT. Protein: CSARLRGASITDTQYF.

The sample holds a few counts of this clonotype. The rearrangement joins TRBV6-1 to TRBJ2-1; D is ambiguous. V was cut by 6 bases and J by 2 bases, with 11 bases left in between. Germline-derived CDR1 and CDR2 are MNHNS and SASEGT. The CDR3 runs to 14 residues. In nucleotides, the CDR3 is TGTGCCAGCAGCGTGGTAAGAACCTACAATGAGCAGTTCTTC. As protein: CASSVVRTYNEQFF.

This clonotype was seen a handful of times. The V gene is TRBV13, the J gene TRBJ1-2, with 8 bases aligning to TRBD1. This CDR3 spans 15 amino acids. Unmatched junction bases numbered 9, after V lost 4 bases and J lost 5 bases. The germline V gene encodes CDR1 PRHDT and CDR2 FYEKMQ (reference sequence). The CDR3 protein is CASSSRTGRIYGYTF. The CDR3 DNA is TGTGCCAGCAGCTCCCGGACAGGGAGGATTTATGGCTACACCTTC.

The rearrangement joins TRBV27 to TRBJ1-3; weak D call: TRBD1 (5 bases). The CDR3 has 14 residues. The ends were cut back, 6 bases at V and 5 bases at J, with 14 bases in the middle. From germline, CDR1 is MNHEY and CDR2 SMNVEV (reference sequence). The CDR3 loop reads CASSGRGERNTIYF. The CDR3 DNA follows: TGTGCCAGCAGCGGTAGAGGGGAGCGAAACACCATATATTTT.